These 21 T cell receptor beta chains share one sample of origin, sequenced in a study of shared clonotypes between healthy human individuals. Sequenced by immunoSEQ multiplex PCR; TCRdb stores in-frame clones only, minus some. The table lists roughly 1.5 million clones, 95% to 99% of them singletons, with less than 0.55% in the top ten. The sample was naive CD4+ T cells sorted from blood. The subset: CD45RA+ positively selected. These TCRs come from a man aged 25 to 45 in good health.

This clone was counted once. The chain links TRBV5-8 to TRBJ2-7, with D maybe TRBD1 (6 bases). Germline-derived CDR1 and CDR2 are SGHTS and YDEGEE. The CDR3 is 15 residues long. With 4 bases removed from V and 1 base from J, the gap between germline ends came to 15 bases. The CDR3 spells CASSPGTLPSYEQYF. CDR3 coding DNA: TGTGCCAGCAGCCCGGGGACATTGCCGTCCTACGAGCAGTACTTC. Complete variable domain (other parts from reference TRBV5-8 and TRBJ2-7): EAGVTQSPTHLIKTRGQQATLRCSPISGHTSVYWYQQALGLGLQFLLWYDEGEERNRGNFPPRFSGRQFPNYSSELNVNALELEDSALYLCASSPGTLPSYEQYFGPGTRLTVT.

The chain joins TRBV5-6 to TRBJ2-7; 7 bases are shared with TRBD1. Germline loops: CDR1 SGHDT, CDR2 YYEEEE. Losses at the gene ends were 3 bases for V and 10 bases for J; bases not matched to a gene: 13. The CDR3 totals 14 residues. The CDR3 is CASSSLPGQRLQYF. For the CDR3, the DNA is TGTGCCAGCAGCTCTCTACCGGGACAGCGACTCCAGTACTTC.

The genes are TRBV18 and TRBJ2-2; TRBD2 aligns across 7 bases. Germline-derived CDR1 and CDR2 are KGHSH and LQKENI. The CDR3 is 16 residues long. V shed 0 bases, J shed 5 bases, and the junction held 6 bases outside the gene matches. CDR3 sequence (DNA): TGTGCCAGCTCACCACCAGGGCGGGAGTTTACCGGGGAGCTGTTTTTT. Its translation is CASSPPGREFTGELFF.

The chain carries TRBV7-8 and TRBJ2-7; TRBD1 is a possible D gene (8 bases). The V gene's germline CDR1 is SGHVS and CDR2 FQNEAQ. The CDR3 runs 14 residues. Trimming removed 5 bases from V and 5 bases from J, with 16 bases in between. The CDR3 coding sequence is TGTGCCAGCAGCAAGAACAGGGGGGGGAACGAGCAGTACTTC. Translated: CASSKNRGGNEQYF.

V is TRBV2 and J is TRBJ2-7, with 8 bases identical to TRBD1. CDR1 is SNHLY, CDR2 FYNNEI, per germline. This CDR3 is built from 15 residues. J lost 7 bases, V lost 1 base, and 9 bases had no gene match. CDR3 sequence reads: CASSEGGTGRGEQYF. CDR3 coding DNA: TGTGCCAGCAGTGAAGGGGGGACAGGCCGGGGAGAGCAGTACTTC. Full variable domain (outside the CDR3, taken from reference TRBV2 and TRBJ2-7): EPEVTQTPSHQVTQMGQEVILRCVPISNHLYFYWYRQILGQKVEFLVSFYNNEISEKSEIFDDQFSVERPDGSNFTLKIRSTKLEDSAMYFCASSEGGTGRGEQYFGPGTRLTVT.

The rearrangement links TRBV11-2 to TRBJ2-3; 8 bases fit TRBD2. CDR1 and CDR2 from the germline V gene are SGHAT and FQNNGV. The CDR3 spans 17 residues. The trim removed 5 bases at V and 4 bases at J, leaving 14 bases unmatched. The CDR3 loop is CASSLTGTLLAADTQYF. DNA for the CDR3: TGTGCCAGCAGCCTGACCGGGACACTACTAGCGGCAGATACGCAGTATTTT.

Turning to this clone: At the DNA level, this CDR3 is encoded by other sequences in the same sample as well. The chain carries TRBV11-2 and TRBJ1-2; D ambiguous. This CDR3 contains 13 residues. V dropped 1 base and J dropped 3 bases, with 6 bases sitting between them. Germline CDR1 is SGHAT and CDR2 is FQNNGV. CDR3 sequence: CASSLGQDYGYTF. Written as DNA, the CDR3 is TGTGCCAGCAGCTTAGGTCAAGACTATGGCTACACCTTC.

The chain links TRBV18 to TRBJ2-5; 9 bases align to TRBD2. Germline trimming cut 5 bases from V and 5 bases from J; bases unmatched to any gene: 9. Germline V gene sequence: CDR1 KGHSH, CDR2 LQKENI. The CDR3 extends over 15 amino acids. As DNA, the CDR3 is TGTGCCAGCTCAGCCACTAGCGGGCAGGTCGAGACCCAGTACTTC. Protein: CASSATSGQVETQYF. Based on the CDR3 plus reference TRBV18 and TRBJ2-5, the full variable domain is NAGVMQNPRHLVRRRGQEARLRCSPMKGHSHVYWYRQLPEEGLKFMVYLQKENIIDESGMPKERFSAEFPKEGPSILRIQQVVRGDSAAYFCASSATSGQVETQYFGPGTRLLVL.

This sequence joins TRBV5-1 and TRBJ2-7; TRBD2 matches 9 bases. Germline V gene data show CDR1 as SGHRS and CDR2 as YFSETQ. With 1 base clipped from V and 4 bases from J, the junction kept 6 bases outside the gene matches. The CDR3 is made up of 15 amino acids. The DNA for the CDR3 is TGCGCCAGCAGCTTGACAGCGGGGGGCGGTTACGAGCAGTACTTC. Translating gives CASSLTAGGGYEQYF.

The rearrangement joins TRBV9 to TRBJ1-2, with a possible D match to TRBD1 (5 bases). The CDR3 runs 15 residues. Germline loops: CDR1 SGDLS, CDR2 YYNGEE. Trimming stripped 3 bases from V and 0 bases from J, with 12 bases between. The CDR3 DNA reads TGTGCCAGCAGCGCCCAGGGAACAGCTAACTATGGCTACACCTTC. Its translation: CASSAQGTANYGYTF.

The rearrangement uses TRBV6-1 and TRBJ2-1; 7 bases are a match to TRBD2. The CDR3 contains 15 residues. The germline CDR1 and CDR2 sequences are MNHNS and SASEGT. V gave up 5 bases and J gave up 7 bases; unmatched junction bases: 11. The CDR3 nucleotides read TGTGCCAGCAGTAATGGAAGGGAGGGTAAGAATGAGCAGTTCTTC. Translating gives CASSNGREGKNEQFF.

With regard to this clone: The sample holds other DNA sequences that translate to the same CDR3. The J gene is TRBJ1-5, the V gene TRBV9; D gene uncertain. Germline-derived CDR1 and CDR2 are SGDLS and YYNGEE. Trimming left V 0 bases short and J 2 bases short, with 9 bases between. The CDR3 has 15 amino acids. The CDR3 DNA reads TGTGCCAGCAGCGTAGGGGGAGGCGGCAATCAGCCCCAGCATTTT. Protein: CASSVGGGGNQPQHF. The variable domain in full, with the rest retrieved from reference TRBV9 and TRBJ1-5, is DSGVTQTPKHLITATGQRVTLRCSPRSGDLSVYWYQQSLDQGLQFLIQYYNGEERAKGNILERFSAQQFPDLHSELNLSSLELGDSALYFCASSVGGGGNQPQHFGDGTRLSIL.

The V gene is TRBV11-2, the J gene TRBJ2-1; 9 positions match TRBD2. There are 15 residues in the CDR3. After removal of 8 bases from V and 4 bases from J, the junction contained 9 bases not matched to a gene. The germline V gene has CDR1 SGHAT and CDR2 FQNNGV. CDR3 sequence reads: CASAWREGSYNEQFF. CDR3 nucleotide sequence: TGTGCCAGCGCCTGGCGGGAGGGATCATACAATGAGCAGTTCTTC.

The CDR3 DNA reads as TGTGCCAGCAGTGCCCTAGGGGGGGGGTCCCCATCTGGCGAGCAGTACTTC. Amino acid sequence: CASSALGGGSPSGEQYF. V gene TRBV28 combines with J gene TRBJ2-7; possibly TRBD2 for D (7 bases). Per the germline V gene, CDR1 is MDHEN and CDR2 is SYDVKM. The CDR3 loop spans 17 amino acids. The germline V and J ends were trimmed by 5 bases and 6 bases, with 26 bases remaining between them. The full variable domain, with the rest looked up from reference TRBV28 and TRBJ2-7, is DVKVTQSSRYLVKRTGEKVFLECVQDMDHENMFWYRQDPGLGLRLIYFSYDVKMKEKGDIPEGYSVSREKKERFSLILESASTNQTSMYLCASSALGGGSPSGEQYFGPGTRLTVT.

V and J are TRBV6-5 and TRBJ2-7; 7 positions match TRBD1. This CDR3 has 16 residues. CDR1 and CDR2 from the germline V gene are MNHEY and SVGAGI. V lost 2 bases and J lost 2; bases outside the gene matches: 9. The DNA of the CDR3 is TGTGCCAGCAGTTACGGGGGCAGGGGGTGGACCTACGAGCAGTACTTC. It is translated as CASSYGGRGWTYEQYF.

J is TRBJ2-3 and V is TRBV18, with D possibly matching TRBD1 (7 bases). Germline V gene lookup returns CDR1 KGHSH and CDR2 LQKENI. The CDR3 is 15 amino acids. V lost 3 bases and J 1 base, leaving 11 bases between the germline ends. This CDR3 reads CASSPRGAGTDTQYF. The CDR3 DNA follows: TGTGCCAGCTCACCCAGGGGGGCCGGCACAGATACGCAGTATTTT.

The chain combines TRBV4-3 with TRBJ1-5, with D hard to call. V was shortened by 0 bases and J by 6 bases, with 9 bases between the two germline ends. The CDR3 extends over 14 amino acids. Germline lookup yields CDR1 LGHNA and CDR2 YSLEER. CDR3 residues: CASSQEGGSQPQHF. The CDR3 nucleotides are TGCGCCAGCAGCCAAGAAGGAGGGTCTCAGCCCCAGCATTTT.

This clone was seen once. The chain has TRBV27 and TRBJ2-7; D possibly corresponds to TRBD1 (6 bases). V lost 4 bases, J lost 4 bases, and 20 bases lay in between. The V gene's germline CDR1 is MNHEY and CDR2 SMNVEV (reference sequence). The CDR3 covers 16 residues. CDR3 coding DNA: TGTGCCAGCAGTTACAGGGAAGACAGACTCGGTTACGAGCAGTACTTC. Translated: CASSYREDRLGYEQYF.

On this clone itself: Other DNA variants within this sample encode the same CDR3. The CDR3 here is CASSLRETQYF. CDR3 sequence (DNA): TGCGCCAGCAGCTTACGGGAGACCCAGTACTTC. The rearrangement uses TRBV5-1 and TRBJ2-5; no clear D. Germline values: CDR1 SGHRS, CDR2 YFSETQ. V lost 2 bases, J lost 5 bases, and 4 bases lay in between. The CDR3 spans 11 residues.

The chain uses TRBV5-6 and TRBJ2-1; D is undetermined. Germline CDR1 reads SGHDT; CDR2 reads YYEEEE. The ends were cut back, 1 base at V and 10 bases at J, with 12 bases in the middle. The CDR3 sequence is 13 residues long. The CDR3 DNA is TGTGCCAGCAGCTTGTTCCCGGGCGCCGAGCAGTTCTTC. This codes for CASSLFPGAEQFF.

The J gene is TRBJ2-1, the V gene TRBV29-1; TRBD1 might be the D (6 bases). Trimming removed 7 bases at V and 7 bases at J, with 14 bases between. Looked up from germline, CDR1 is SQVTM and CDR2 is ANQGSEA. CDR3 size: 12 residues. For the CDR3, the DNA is TGCAGCGCGTGGACAGTTAAGAATGAGCAGTTCTTC. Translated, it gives CSAWTVKNEQFF.